This T cell receptor beta chain was documented in a study of cytomegalovirus exposure and HLA in healthy donors. General study points: A missense variant in DCLRE1C was later tied to TCR beta V- and J-gene trimming. Later analysis indicated greater clonal expansion among HLA-associated TCR beta chains than among equally common other chains.

The primer mix had 60 Vbeta and 13 Jbeta primers. TCRdb's table, derived via immunoSEQ multiplex PCR, lists solely in-frame clones and lacks some. The sample has 100,000 to 150,000 clones, around 73% seen once. A remark on this clone: What it binds is not known.

V gave up 1 base and J gave up 4 bases, with 10 bases separating them. CDR1 is SGHVS, CDR2 FQNEAQ, per germline. The CDR3 sequence is 14 residues long. The material sequenced was PBMCs. The chain couples TRBV7-8 to TRBJ1-2, with D possibly being TRBD1 (6 bases). This receptor was taken from a female donor in good health and CMV-seronegative. CDR3: CASSLEGTSYGYTF. In DNA form, the CDR3 reads TGTGCCAGCAGCTTAGAGGGGACAAGCTATGGCTACACCTTC.